The 26 T cell receptor beta chains below come from one sample, sequenced in a study of T cell responses to AZD1222 COVID-19 vaccine. Method: immunoSEQ multiplex PCR; TCRdb's copy keeps in-frame clones and lacks some. The profile covers about 99,000 clones, with 87% appearing a single time and less than 3.5% taken by the ten largest. The sample was peripheral blood, taken on day 0 of AZD1222 vaccination. These receptors were collected from an adult in good health.

The gene calls are TRBV4-3 and TRBJ2-2; TRBD2 is a possible D gene (5 bases). The germline V gene encodes CDR1 LGHNA and CDR2 YSLEER. There are 15 residues in the CDR3. V was cut by 0 bases and J by 7 bases, with 12 bases left in between. CDR3 coding DNA: TGCGCCAGCAGCCAAGATTCGGGGTTGGGCGGGGAGCTGTTTTTT. As protein: CASSQDSGLGGELFF.

V usage is TRBV7-9 and J usage is TRBJ2-7; 8 bases align to TRBD1. The J segment lost 0 bases and the V segment lost 8 bases, leaving 12 bases of the junction unmatched. Germline lookup yields CDR1 SEHNR and CDR2 FQNEAQ (reference sequence). CDR3 length equals 16 residues. CDR3 protein: CASGQLTGTGSYEQYF. In DNA form, the CDR3 reads TGTGCCAGCGGCCAGCTTACCGGGACAGGCTCCTACGAGCAGTACTTC. Filled out from reference TRBV7-9 and TRBJ2-7, the complete variable domain reads DTGVSQNPRHKITKRGQNVTFRCDPISEHNRLYWYRQTLGQGPEFLTYFQNEAQLEKSRLLSDRFSAERPKGSFSTLEIQRTEQGDSAMYLCASGQLTGTGSYEQYFGPGTRLTVT.

The chain combines TRBV10-3 with TRBJ1-1; TRBD1 might be the D (6 bases). The CDR3 loop spans 14 amino acids. The germline CDR1 and CDR2 sequences are ENHRY and SYGVKD. V was cut by 7 bases and J by 3 bases, with 15 bases left in between. The CDR3 sequence is CAITKGESYTEAFF. The CDR3 nucleotides read TGTGCCATCACGAAGGGGGAGAGTTACACTGAAGCTTTCTTT.

V gene TRBV18 combines with J gene TRBJ2-2; D not certain. V gave up 0 bases and J gave up 5 bases, with 7 bases separating them. This CDR3 contains 14 residues. Looked up from germline, CDR1 is KGHSH and CDR2 is LQKENI. CDR3 residues: CASSPPVGTGELFF. CDR3 sequence (DNA): TGTGCCAGCTCACCACCGGTAGGGACCGGGGAGCTGTTTTTT.

This chain joins TRBV7-3 and TRBJ2-7; TRBD1 matches 8 bases. CDR3 length: 13 residues. CDR1 is SGHTA and CDR2 is FQGTGA in the germline V gene. The ends lost 6 bases at V and 7 bases at J; junction bases unmatched: 8. This chain's CDR3 is CASSPGQGGEQYF. The CDR3 nucleotides read TGTGCCAGCAGTCCCGGACAGGGTGGGGAGCAGTACTTC. Supplemented by reference TRBV7-3 and TRBJ2-7, the full variable domain reads GAGVSQTPSNKVTEKGKYVELRCDPISGHTALYWYRQSLGQGPEFLIYFQGTGAADDSGLPNDRFFAVRPEGSVSTLKIQRTERGDSAVYLCASSPGQGGEQYFGPGTRLTVT.

This clone was seen a handful of times. V gene TRBV6-5 combines with J gene TRBJ2-5; D is perhaps TRBD2 (6 bases). This CDR3 contains 15 residues. V lost 5 bases and J 1 base, leaving 14 bases between the germline ends. The germline V gene has CDR1 MNHEY and CDR2 SVGAGI. The CDR3 sequence: CASSTRLVTQETQYF. As DNA, the CDR3 is TGTGCCAGCAGTACTCGACTAGTAACCCAAGAGACCCAGTACTTC.

This chain uses TRBV6-5 with TRBJ1-2; 8 bases match TRBD1. The CDR3 spans 14 residues. With V trimmed by 7 bases and J by 0 bases, 4 bases remained unmatched. Germline CDR1 MNHEY, CDR2 SVGAGI. CDR3 DNA sequence: TGTGCCAGCAAAGCAGGGGGCCCTAACTATGGCTACACCTTC. Translating it yields CASKAGGPNYGYTF.

The chain uses TRBV11-2 and TRBJ2-5; D remains ambiguous. This CDR3 has 14 residues. V shed 4 bases and J shed 5 bases, with 14 bases lying between them. From germline, CDR1 is SGHAT and CDR2 FQNNGV. CDR3 region: CASSSSDLGETQYF. CDR3 sequence (DNA): TGTGCCAGCAGCTCCTCGGATTTGGGGGAGACCCAGTACTTC.

This clone came up a few times. The chain joins TRBV6-2 or TRBV6-3 to TRBJ1-1, with a tentative D call TRBD1 (5 bases). Germline CDR1 MNHEY, CDR2 SVGEGT. The germline V and J ends were trimmed by 6 bases and 4 bases, with 15 bases remaining between them. The CDR3 is made up of 14 amino acids. The CDR3 region has the DNA TGTGCCAGCAGCGCTCAAGGGGACTTCACTGAAGCTTTCTTT. It codes for CASSAQGDFTEAFF.

The genes are TRBV7-3 and TRBJ1-6; D not certain. V lost 1 base and J lost 1, with 2 bases in between. Germline-derived CDR1 and CDR2 are SGHTA and FQGTGA. The CDR3 consists of 14 residues. CDR3 nucleotide sequence: TGTGCCAGCAGCTTAAATTCCTATAATTCACCCCTCCACTTT. Translating gives CASSLNSYNSPLHF. Based on the CDR3 plus reference TRBV7-3 and TRBJ1-6, the full variable domain is GAGVSQTPSNKVTEKGKYVELRCDPISGHTALYWYRQSLGQGPEFLIYFQGTGAADDSGLPNDRFFAVRPEGSVSTLKIQRTERGDSAVYLCASSLNSYNSPLHFGNGTRLTVT.

The chain is built from TRBV12-3 or TRBV12-4 and TRBJ2-2, with D unresolved. This CDR3 spans 12 amino acids. V lost 2 bases to trimming and J lost 4 bases, with 2 bases between them. CDR3 DNA sequence: TGTGCCAGCAGTTTACCCACCGGGGAGCTGTTTTTT. Translation gives CASSLPTGELFF.

The V call is TRBV30, the J call TRBJ2-3; 7 nucleotides align to TRBD1. J gave up 14 bases and V 2 bases, and 10 bases lay outside the gene matches. The CDR3 covers 12 residues. Per germline, CDR1 GTSNPN and CDR2 SVGIG (reference sequence). The DNA of the CDR3 is TGTGCCTGGAGTTTCTTAGGGGGCCGGGGGTATTTT. Its translation is CAWSFLGGRGYF.

CDR3 amino acids: CATRGQGAANYGYTF. CDR3 in DNA: TGTGCCACCCGGGGACAGGGGGCTGCTAACTATGGCTACACCTTC. J is TRBJ1-2 and V is TRBV24-1, with 12 bases that match TRBD1. Germline V gives CDR1 KGHDR, CDR2 SFDVKD. The J segment lost 0 bases and the V segment lost 9 bases, leaving 4 bases of the junction unmatched. CDR3 length: 15 residues.

CDR3 region: CAISERLEKLFF. CDR3 coding DNA: TGTGCCATCAGTGAGCGTCTTGAAAAACTGTTTTTT. The chain employs TRBV10-3 and TRBJ1-4; D is ambiguous. V was pared by 2 bases and J by 7 bases, with 5 bases between. Looked up from germline, CDR1 is ENHRY and CDR2 is SYGVKD. The CDR3 has 12 residues.

With respect to this clone: Germline is not matched at one junction end, which may reflect a read error. J is TRBJ2-2 and V is TRBV5-1, with a weak D call TRBD1 (6 bases). In germline, CDR1 is SGHRS, CDR2 YFSETQ. This CDR3 contains 17 residues. CDR3 in DNA: TGTGCCAGCAGCTTGGCGGCCACAGGGCCGAACACCGGGGAGCTGTTTTTT. Translation: CASSLAATGPNTGELFF.

The chain links TRBV6-5 to TRBJ1-5; 9 nucleotides agree with TRBD1. CDR1 and CDR2 from the germline V gene are MNHEY and SVGAGI. The CDR3 contains 14 residues. V shed 6 bases, J shed 6 bases, and the junction held 6 bases outside the gene matches. The DNA of the CDR3 is TGTGCCAGCAGGCACAGGGGGCGAGGTCAGCCCCAGCATTTT. It specifies CASRHRGRGQPQHF.

V usage is TRBV7-3 and J usage is TRBJ1-6, with 7 bases that match TRBD1. The CDR3 consists of 14 residues. Germline assignment: CDR1 SGHTA and CDR2 FQGTGA. V dropped 4 bases and J dropped 6; count of bases not matched to a gene: 3. DNA for the CDR3: TGTGCCAGCAGCTCGACAGGGACTAATTCACCCCTCCACTTT. This translates into CASSSTGTNSPLHF.

V usage is TRBV12-5 and J usage is TRBJ1-2; D unresolved. The CDR3 has 17 amino acids. Germline CDR1 is LGHNT and CDR2 is FRNRAP. The V gene lost 6 bases and the J gene lost 5 bases, with 25 bases spanning the gap. CDR3 DNA sequence: TGTGCTAGTGGCAGGCCACCGACTGGAGATATTACATATGGCTACACCTTC. It yields the protein CASGRPPTGDITYGYTF. Full variable domain (outside the CDR3, taken from reference TRBV12-5 and TRBJ1-2): DARVTQTPRHKVTEMGQEVTMRCQPILGHNTVFWYRQTMMQGLELLAYFRNRAPLDDSGMPKDRFSAEMPDATLATLKIQPSEPRDSAVYFCASGRPPTGDITYGYTFGSGTRLTVV.

In this sample, this clone turned up once. The gene calls are TRBV7-2 and TRBJ2-1, with D hard to call. CDR3 length: 14 amino acids. The germline gives CDR1 SGHTA, CDR2 FQGNSA. The ends were cut back, 5 bases at V and 4 bases at J, with 12 bases in the middle. The CDR3 DNA is TGTGCCAGCAGCACCCGGACGGGTTACAATGAGCAGTTCTTC. It specifies CASSTRTGYNEQFF. The variable domain in full, with the rest retrieved from reference TRBV7-2 and TRBJ2-1, is GAGVSQSPSNKVTEKGKDVELRCDPISGHTALYWYRQSLGQGLEFLIYFQGNSAPDKSGLPSDRFSAERTGGSVSTLTIQRTQQEDSAVYLCASSTRTGYNEQFFGPGTRLTVL.

This chain links TRBV5-5 with TRBJ1-2; 7 positions match TRBD1. Germline CDR1 is SGHKS and CDR2 is YYEKEE (reference sequence). Losses at the gene ends were 3 bases for V and 8 bases for J; bases not matched to a gene: 4. This CDR3 spans 12 amino acids. The CDR3 protein is CASSWEQGGYTF. CDR3 sequence (DNA): TGTGCCAGCAGCTGGGAACAGGGGGGCTACACCTTC.

J is TRBJ2-7 and V is TRBV5-1; TRBD1 aligns across 9 bases. The junction had 11 bases not matched to a gene; V was cut back by 5 bases and J by 5 bases. The CDR3 loop spans 15 amino acids. Germline CDR1 SGHRS, CDR2 YFSETQ. CDR3 DNA: TGCGCCAGCAGTCTCAGCGGACAGGGGTTGAACGAGCAGTACTTC. It encodes CASSLSGQGLNEQYF. The whole variable domain, filled in from reference TRBV5-1 and TRBJ2-7, reads KAGVTQTPRYLIKTRGQQVTLSCSPISGHRSVSWYQQTPGQGLQFLFEYFSETQRNKGNFPGRFSGRQFSNSRSEMNVSTLELGDSALYLCASSLSGQGLNEQYFGPGTRLTVT.

The chain carries TRBV5-4 and TRBJ2-5; D remains unclear. The CDR3 is made up of 13 amino acids. Trimming took 0 bases from V and 2 from J, leaving 5 bases between them. Germline CDR1 reads SGHNT; CDR2 reads YYREEE (reference sequence). The CDR3 here is CASSLVQQETQYF. CDR3 nucleotide sequence: TGTGCCAGCAGCTTGGTGCAGCAAGAGACCCAGTACTTC.

The rearrangement links TRBV24-1 to TRBJ2-1, with a tentative D call TRBD2 (6 bases). V was shortened by 3 bases and J by 4 bases, with 15 bases between the two germline ends. This CDR3 has 16 residues. Germline-derived CDR1 and CDR2 are KGHDR and SFDVKD. CDR3 DNA sequence: TGTGCCACCAGTGATGTGGGAGCTAGCGCTTACAATGAGCAGTTCTTC. Its translation is CATSDVGASAYNEQFF.

The chain couples TRBV29-1 to TRBJ1-2; a weak D match, TRBD1 (5 bases). The germline V gene encodes CDR1 SQVTM and CDR2 ANQGSEA. This CDR3 contains 13 residues. Trimming shortened V by 6 bases and J by 4 bases, and 15 bases separated the two germline ends. CDR3 in DNA: TGCAGCGTCGACCAAACAGGAGGCTATGGCTACACCTTC. Protein sequence: CSVDQTGGYGYTF.

This clone occurred a few times. This chain joins TRBV7-2 and TRBJ2-5, with D possibly being TRBD1 or TRBD2 (5 bases each). Germline V gives CDR1 SGHTA, CDR2 FQGNSA. V lost 7 bases and J lost 7, with 22 bases in between. This CDR3 contains 15 residues. In DNA, the CDR3 is TGTGCCAGCACCCTTACCCCGGGACGCTCAAGGACCCAGTACTTC. This sequence encodes CASTLTPGRSRTQYF.

Points on this clone: The junction shows a germline mismatch at one end, possibly a read error. The V call is TRBV5-1, the J call TRBJ2-3; D may match TRBD1 or TRBD2 (5 bases each). The CDR3 extends over 16 amino acids. CDR1 and CDR2 from the germline V gene are SGHRS and YFSETQ. The CDR3 DNA is TGTGCCAGCAGCTCCGAAGTTGGGGACCCCCCAGATACGCAGTATTTT. Protein sequence: CASSSEVGDPPDTQYF.